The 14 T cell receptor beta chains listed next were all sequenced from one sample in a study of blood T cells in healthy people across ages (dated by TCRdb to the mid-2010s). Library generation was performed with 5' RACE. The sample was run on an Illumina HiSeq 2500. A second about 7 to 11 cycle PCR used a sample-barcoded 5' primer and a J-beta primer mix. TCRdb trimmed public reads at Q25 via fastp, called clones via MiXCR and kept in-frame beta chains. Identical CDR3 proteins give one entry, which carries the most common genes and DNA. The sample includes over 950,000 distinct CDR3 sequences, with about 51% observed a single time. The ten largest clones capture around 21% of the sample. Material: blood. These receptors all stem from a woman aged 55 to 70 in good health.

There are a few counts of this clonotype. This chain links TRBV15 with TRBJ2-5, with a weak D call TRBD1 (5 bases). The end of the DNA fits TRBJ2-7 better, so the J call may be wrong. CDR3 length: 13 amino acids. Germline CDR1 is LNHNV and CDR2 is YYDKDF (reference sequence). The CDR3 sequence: CATSILTEYEQYF. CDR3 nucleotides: TGTGCCACCAGCATCTTGACAGAATACGAGCAGTACTTC.

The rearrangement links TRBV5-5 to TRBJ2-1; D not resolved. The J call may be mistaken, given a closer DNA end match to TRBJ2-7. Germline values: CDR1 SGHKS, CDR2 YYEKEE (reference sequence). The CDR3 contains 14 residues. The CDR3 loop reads CASSLSSSTTEQYF. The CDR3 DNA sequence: TGTGCCAGCAGCTTGAGTAGCTCGACCACCGAGCAGTACTTC.

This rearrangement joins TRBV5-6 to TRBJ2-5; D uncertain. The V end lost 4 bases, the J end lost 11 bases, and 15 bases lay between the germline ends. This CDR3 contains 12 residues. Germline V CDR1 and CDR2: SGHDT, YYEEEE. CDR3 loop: CASSVGTVKQYF. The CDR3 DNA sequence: TGTGCCAGCAGCGTGGGTACCGTCAAGCAGTACTTC.

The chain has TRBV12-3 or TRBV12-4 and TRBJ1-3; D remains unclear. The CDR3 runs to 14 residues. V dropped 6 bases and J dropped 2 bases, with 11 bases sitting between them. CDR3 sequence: CASRGGLTGNTIYF. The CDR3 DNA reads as TGTGCCAGCAGAGGCGGACTGACTGGAAACACCATATATTTT.

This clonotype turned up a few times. The CDR3 sequence: CASCRPGTDTQYF. For the CDR3, the DNA is TGTGCCAGCTGTCGACCGGGAACAGATACGCAGTATTTT. The chain carries TRBV12-3 or TRBV12-4 and TRBJ2-3; maybe TRBD2 (5 bases). The CDR3 runs 13 residues. Trimming pared 8 bases from V and 3 bases from J, leaving 12 bases between.

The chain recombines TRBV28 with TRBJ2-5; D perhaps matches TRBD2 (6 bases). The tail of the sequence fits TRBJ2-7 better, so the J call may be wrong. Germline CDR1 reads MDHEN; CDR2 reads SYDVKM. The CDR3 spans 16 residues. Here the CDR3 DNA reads TGTGCCAGTTCCGGGACTCCGAGTGTTACGGCCTACGAGCAGTACTTC. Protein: CASSGTPSVTAYEQYF.

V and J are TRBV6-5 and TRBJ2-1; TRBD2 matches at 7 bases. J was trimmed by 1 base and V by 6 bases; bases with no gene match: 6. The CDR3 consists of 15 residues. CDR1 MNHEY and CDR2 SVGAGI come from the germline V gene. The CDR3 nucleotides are TGTGCCAGCAGACCGGGGAGGGGTTCCTACAATGAGCAGTTCTTC. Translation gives CASRPGRGSYNEQFF.

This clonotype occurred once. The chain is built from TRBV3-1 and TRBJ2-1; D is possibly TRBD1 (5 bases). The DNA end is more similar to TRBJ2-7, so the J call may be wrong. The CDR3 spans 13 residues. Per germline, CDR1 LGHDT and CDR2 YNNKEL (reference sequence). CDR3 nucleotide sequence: TGTGCCAGCAGCAAAGGGGCCCCGTACGAGCAGTACTTC. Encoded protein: CASSKGAPYEQYF.

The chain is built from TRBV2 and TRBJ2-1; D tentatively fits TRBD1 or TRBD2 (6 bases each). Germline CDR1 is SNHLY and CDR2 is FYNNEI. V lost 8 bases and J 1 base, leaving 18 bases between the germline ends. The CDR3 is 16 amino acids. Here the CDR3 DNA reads TGTGCCAGCGAAGATCCCGGGGGCGAGTCCTACAATGAGCAGTTCTTC. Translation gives CASEDPGGESYNEQFF.

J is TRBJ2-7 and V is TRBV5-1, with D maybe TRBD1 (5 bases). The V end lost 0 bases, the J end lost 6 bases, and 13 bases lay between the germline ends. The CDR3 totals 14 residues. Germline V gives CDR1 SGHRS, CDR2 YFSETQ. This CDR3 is CASSLDNGRGEQYF. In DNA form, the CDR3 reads TGCGCCAGCAGCTTGGATAACGGAAGGGGCGAGCAGTACTTC.

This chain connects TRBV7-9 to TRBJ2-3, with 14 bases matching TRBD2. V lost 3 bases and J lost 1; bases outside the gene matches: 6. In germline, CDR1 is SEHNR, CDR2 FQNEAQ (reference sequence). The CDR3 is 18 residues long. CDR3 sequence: CASSLGTSGSWGTDTQYF. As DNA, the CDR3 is TGTGCCAGCAGCTTGGGGACTAGCGGGAGTTGGGGCACAGATACGCAGTATTTT.

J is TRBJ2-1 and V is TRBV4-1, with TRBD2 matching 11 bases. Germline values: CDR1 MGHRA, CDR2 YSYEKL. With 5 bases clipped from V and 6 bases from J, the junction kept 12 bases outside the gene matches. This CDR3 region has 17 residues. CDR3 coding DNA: TGCGCCAGCAGCGAACTAGCGGGAGCGTTGGCGGGCAATGAGCAGTTCTTC. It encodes CASSELAGALAGNEQFF.

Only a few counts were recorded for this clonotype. The CDR3 sequence: CASSGARTSGANEQFF. CDR3 DNA sequence: TGTGCCAGCAGTGGGGCGAGGACTAGCGGGGCCAATGAGCAGTTCTTC. The V and J genes are TRBV2 and TRBJ2-1; 12 bases are shared with TRBD2. The CDR3 is 16 amino acids. V gave up 4 bases and J gave up 6 bases; unmatched junction bases: 7. Germline values: CDR1 SNHLY, CDR2 FYNNEI.

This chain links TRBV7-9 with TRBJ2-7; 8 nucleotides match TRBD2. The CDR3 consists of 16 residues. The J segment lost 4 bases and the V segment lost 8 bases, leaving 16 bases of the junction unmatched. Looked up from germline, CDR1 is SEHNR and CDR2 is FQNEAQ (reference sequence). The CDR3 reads CASQPPTREGPYEQYF. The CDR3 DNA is TGTGCCAGCCAACCCCCCACTCGGGAGGGCCCATACGAGCAGTACTTC.